The 3 T cell receptor beta chains below were found in one sample sequenced in a study of T cell repertoires in cytomegalovirus infection. TCRdb reanalysed the reads using MiXCR and keeps one entry per CDR3 protein. Of around 100,000 distinct CDR3 sequences in the sample, roughly two fifths are singletons; the top ten hold about two thirds. No antigen has been identified for these receptors. Sequenced here: CD8+ T cells from cultured PBMCs, sampled from culture after CMV antigen stimulation. These receptors came from a human donor in good health (CMV status not recorded). Some clones in this sample may be carry-over from other donors' samples.

The CDR3 reads CASRFGQIYNEQFF. CDR3 nucleotide sequence: TGTGCCAGCAGGTTCGGACAGATATACAATGAGCAGTTCTTC. The chain carries TRBV7-9 and TRBJ2-1; tentatively, D is TRBD1 (6 bases). This CDR3 comprises 14 residues. Trimming shortened V by 6 bases and J by 4 bases, and 13 bases separated the two germline ends. CDR1 is SEHNR and CDR2 is FQNEAQ in the germline V gene (reference sequence).

This clonotype occurred many times. CDR3 DNA sequence: TGTGCCAGCAGACAGGGCCACAATCAGCCCCAGCATTTT. Amino acids: CASRQGHNQPQHF. This chain uses TRBV27 with TRBJ1-5, with a weak D call TRBD1 (6 bases). Germline V CDR1 and CDR2: MNHEY, SMNVEV (reference sequence). This CDR3 comprises 13 residues. Between the trimmed V and J ends, which lost 6 bases and 3 bases, there was a span of 9 bases.

This clonotype has a handful of counts. This sequence joins TRBV19 and TRBJ2-7; D unclear. CDR3 length equals 13 residues. V was pared by 4 bases and J by 3 bases, with 10 bases between. CDR1 LNHDA and CDR2 SQIVND come from the germline V gene (reference sequence). The CDR3 DNA reads TGTGCCAGTAGTACCTTTGACGGCTACGAGCAGTACTTC. This codes for CASSTFDGYEQYF.